This T cell receptor (beta chain) was sequenced during a study of T cell responses to AZD1222 COVID-19 vaccine. This CDR3 is 23 amino acids long. The germline V gene encodes CDR1 KGHSH and CDR2 LQKENI. V trimming: 4 bases; J trimming: 0 bases; junction bases outside the gene matches: 23. Assay used: immunoSEQ multiplex PCR; TCRdb lists only in-frame clones, some missing. Of about 100,000 clones listed, about 87% are singletons. The origin of this receptor is an adult in good health. This chain connects TRBV18 to TRBJ2-2; the match to TRBD2 covers 10 bases. This specimen was peripheral blood, taken on day 0 of AZD1222 vaccination. The CDR3, as DNA: TGTGCCAGCTCACTAGGCCGGACAGATCGACTCATACTAGCGGGGACGAACACCGGGGAGCTGTTTTTT. Protein product: CASSLGRTDRLILAGTNTGELFF.